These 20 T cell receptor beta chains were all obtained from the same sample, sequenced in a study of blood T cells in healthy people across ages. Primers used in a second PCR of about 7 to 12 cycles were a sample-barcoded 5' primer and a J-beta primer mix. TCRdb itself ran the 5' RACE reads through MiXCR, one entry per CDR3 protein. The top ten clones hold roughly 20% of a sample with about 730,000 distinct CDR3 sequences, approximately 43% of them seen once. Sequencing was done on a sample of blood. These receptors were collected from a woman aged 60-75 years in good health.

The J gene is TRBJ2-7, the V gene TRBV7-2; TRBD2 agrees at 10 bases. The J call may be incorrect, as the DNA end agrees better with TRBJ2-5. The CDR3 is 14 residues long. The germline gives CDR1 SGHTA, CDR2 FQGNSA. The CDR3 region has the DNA TGTGCCAGCAGCTGGGACACTAGCGGGGCGACCCAGTACTTC. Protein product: CASSWDTSGATQYF.

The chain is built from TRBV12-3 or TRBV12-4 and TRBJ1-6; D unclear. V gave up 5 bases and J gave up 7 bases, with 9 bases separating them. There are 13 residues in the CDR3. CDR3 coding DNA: TGTGCCAGCAGTCCACTAACAAATTCACCCCTCCACTTT. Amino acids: CASSPLTNSPLHF.

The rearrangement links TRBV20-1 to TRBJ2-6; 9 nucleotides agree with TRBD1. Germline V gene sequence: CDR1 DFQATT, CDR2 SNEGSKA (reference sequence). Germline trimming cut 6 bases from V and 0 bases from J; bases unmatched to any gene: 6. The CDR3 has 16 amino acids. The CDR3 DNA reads TGCAGTGCGGCGGACAGGGGACCCTCTGGGGCCAACGTCCTGACTTTC. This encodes CSAADRGPSGANVLTF.

The CDR3 region has the DNA TGCAGAGCTGGACTAGCGGGAGAAGGGCAGTTCTTC. It specifies CRAGLAGEGQFF. The chain carries TRBV20-1 and TRBJ2-1, with 13 bases identical to TRBD2. Germline CDR1 and CDR2: DFQATT and SNEGSKA (reference sequence). This CDR3 spans 12 amino acids.

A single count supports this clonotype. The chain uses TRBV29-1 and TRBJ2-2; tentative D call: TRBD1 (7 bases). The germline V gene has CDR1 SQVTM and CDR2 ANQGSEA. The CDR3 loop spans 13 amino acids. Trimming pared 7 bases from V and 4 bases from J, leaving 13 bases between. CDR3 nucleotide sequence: TGCAGCGGCAATCAGGGGGGCACCGGGGAGCTGTTTTTT. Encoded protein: CSGNQGGTGELFF.

The CDR3 DNA follows: TGTGCCAGCAGGTATGGGACAGTAGGGACTGAAGCTTTCTTT. This sequence encodes CASRYGTVGTEAFF. V gene TRBV12-3 or TRBV12-4 combines with J gene TRBJ1-1; 7 positions match TRBD1. CDR3 size: 14 residues. V was clipped by 6 bases and J by 5 bases; unmatched bases: 9.

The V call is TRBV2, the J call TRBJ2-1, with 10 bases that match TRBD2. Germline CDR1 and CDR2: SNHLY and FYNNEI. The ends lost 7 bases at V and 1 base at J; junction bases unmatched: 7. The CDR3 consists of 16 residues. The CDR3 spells CASTTSGALSYNEQFF. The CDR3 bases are TGTGCCAGCACAACTAGCGGGGCTCTTTCCTACAATGAGCAGTTCTTC. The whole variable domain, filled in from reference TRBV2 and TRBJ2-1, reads EPEVTQTPSHQVTQMGQEVILRCVPISNHLYFYWYRQILGQKVEFLVSFYNNEISEKSEIFDDQFSVERPDGSNFTLKIRSTKLEDSAMYFCASTTSGALSYNEQFFGPGTRLTVL.

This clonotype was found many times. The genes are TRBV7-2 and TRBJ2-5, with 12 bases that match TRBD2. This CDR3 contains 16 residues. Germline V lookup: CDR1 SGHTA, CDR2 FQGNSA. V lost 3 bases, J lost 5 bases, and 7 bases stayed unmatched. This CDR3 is CASSFLSSGRGETQYF. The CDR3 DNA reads TGTGCCAGCAGCTTCCTTTCTAGCGGGAGGGGGGAGACCCAGTACTTC.

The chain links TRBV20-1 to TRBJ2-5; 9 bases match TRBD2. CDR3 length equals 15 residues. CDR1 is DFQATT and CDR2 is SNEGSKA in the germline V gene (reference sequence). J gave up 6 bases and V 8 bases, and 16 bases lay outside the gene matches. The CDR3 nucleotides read TGCAGTATTAGGGGAGCGGGGGGCGGTCAACAGACCCAGTACTTC. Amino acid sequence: CSIRGAGGGQQTQYF.

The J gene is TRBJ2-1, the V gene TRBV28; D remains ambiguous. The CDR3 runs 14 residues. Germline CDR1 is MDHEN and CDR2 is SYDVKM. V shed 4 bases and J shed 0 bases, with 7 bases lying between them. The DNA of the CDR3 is TGTGCCAGCAGTTGGAGTCGCTCCTACAATGAGCAGTTCTTC. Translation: CASSWSRSYNEQFF.

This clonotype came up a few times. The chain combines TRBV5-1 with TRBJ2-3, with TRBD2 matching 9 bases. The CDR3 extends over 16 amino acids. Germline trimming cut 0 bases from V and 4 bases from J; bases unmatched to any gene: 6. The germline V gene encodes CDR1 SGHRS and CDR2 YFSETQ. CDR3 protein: CASSLAVSGGSDTQYF. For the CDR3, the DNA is TGCGCCAGCAGCTTGGCGGTTAGCGGGGGCTCAGATACGCAGTATTTT.

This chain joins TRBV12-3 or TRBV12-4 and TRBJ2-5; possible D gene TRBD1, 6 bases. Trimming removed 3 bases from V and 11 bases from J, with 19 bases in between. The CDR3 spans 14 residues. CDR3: CASSFTGRGEEQYF. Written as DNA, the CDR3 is TGTGCCAGCAGTTTCACAGGGCGCGGAGAGGAGCAGTACTTC.

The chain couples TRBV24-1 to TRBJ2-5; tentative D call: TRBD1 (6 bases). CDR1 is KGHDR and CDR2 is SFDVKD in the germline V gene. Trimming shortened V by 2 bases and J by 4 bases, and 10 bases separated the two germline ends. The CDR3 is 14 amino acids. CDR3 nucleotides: TGTGCCACCAGTGATTGGACAGCGCCAGAGACCCAGTACTTC. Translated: CATSDWTAPETQYF.

CDR3 sequence: CASSSGEWAEKLFF. DNA for the CDR3: TGTGCCAGCAGCTCAGGAGAATGGGCCGAAAAACTGTTTTTT. This chain uses TRBV7-2 with TRBJ1-4; no firm D call. The CDR3 contains 14 residues. The V end was cut by 4 bases, the J end by 8 bases, with 14 bases between. Germline lookup yields CDR1 SGHTA and CDR2 FQGNSA.

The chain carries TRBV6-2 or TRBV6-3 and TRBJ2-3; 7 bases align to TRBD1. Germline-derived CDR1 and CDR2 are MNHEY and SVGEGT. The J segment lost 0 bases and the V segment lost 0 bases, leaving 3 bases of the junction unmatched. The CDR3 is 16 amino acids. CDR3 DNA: TGTGCCAGCAGTTACTCCGGGACAGTAAGCACAGATACGCAGTATTTT. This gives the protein CASSYSGTVSTDTQYF.

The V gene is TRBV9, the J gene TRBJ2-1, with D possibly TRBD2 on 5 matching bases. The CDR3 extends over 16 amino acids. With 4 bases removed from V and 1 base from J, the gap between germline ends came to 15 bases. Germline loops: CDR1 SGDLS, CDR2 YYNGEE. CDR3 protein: CASSTGLSLSYNEQFF. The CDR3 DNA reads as TGTGCCAGCAGCACTGGACTTTCGTTGTCCTACAATGAGCAGTTCTTC.

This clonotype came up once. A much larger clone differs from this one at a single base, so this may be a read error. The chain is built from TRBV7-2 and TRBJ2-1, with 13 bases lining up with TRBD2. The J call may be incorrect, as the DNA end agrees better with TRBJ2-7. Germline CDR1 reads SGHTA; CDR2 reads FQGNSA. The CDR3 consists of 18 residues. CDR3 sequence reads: CASSSGLAGRSSYNEQYF. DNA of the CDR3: TGTGCCAGCAGCTCGGGACTAGCGGGGAGGAGCTCCTACAATGAGCAGTACTTC.

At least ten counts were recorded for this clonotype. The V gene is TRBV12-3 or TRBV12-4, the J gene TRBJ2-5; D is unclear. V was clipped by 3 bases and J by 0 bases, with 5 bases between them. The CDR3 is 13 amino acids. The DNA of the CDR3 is TGTGCCAGCAGTTTCCCGTACCAAGAGACCCAGTACTTC. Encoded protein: CASSFPYQETQYF.

The CDR3 loop reads CAISDSPRTGPYEQYF. CDR3 in DNA: TGTGCCATCAGTGATTCGCCGAGGACAGGGCCGTACGAGCAGTACTTC. V gene TRBV10-3 combines with J gene TRBJ2-4; the match to TRBD1 covers 8 bases. The assigned J gene may be wrong: the sequence end matches TRBJ2-7 better. Germline V gene lookup returns CDR1 ENHRY and CDR2 SYGVKD. CDR3 length: 16 amino acids.

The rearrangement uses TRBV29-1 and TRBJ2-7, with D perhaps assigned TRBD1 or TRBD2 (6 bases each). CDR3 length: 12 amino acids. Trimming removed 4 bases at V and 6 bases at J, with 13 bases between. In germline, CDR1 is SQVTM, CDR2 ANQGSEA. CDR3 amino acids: CSVVWGRGEQYF. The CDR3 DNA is TGCAGCGTTGTATGGGGGCGGGGCGAGCAGTACTTC.